A single sample is the source of the 4 T cell receptor beta chains below, sequenced in a study of T cell responses to AZD1222 COVID-19 vaccine. Repertoires were generated with immunoSEQ multiplex PCR, while TCRdb's copy carries only in-frame clones and drops some. This sample yields approximately 130,000 clones, of which about 89% are seen a single time; 11% belongs to the top ten. The starting material was peripheral blood, obtained on day 0 of MenACWY control vaccination. These receptor sequences come from an adult in good health.

The J gene is TRBJ2-7, the V gene TRBV9, with 10 bases that match TRBD1. V lost 3 bases, J lost 6 bases, and 9 bases stayed unmatched. Germline values: CDR1 SGDLS, CDR2 YYNGEE. The CDR3 length is 15 residues. In nucleotides, the CDR3 is TGTGCCAGCAGCGCAAGCGACAGGGGGCTCGGCGAGCAGTACTTC. Translating it yields CASSASDRGLGEQYF.

For the CDR3, the DNA is TGTGCCAGCAGCCACGCAGGGACAGGATACAATGAGCAGTTCTTC. Its protein product is CASSHAGTGYNEQFF. The chain employs TRBV3-1 (or the pseudogene TRBV3-2) and TRBJ2-1; 8 nucleotides line up with TRBD1. The CDR3 is made up of 15 amino acids. J lost 4 bases, V lost 3 bases, and 5 bases had no gene match. CDR1 is LGHDT and CDR2 is YNNKEL in the germline V gene (reference sequence).

The chain couples TRBV5-6 to TRBJ1-2; TRBD1 is a possible D gene (5 bases). The CDR3 contains 13 residues. V lost 10 bases to trimming and J lost 4 bases, with 17 bases between them. The V gene's germline CDR1 is SGHDT and CDR2 YYEEEE. The CDR3 region has the DNA TGTGCCGCCGGGCGTAGGGGAATCTATGGCTACACCTTC. It codes for CAAGRRGIYGYTF.

V and J are TRBV7-9 and TRBJ1-1, with 8 nucleotides matching TRBD1. CDR1 and CDR2 from the germline V gene are SEHNR and FQNEAQ (reference sequence). J was trimmed by 7 bases and V by 3 bases; bases with no gene match: 1. This CDR3 spans 12 amino acids. Written as DNA, the CDR3 is TGTGCCAGCAGCTTTACAGGGGGTGAAGCTTTCTTT. This translates into CASSFTGGEAFF.